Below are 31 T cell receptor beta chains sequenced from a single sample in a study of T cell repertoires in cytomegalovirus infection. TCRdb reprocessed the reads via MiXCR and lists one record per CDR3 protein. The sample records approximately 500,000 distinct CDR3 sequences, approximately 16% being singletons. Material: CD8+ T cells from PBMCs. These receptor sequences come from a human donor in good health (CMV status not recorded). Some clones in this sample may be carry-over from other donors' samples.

This CDR3 reads CASSEGAAEAFF. As DNA, the CDR3 is TGTGCCAGCAGCGAGGGGGCCGCTGAAGCTTTCTTT. This chain joins TRBV5-4 and TRBJ1-1, with 7 bases aligning to TRBD1. With V trimmed by 4 bases and J by 6 bases, 3 bases remained unmatched. Germline V gene lookup returns CDR1 SGHNT and CDR2 YYREEE (reference sequence). This CDR3 is built from 12 residues.

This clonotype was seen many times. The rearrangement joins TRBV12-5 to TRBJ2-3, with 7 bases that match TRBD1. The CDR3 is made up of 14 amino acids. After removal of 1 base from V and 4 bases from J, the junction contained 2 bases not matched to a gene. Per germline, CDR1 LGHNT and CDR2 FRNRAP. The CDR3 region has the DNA TGTGCTAGTGGTTTGGACAGGGGATCAGATACGCAGTATTTT. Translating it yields CASGLDRGSDTQYF.

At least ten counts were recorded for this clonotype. CDR3 in DNA: TGTGCCAGCAGCTCGGAGTCGGGGACAAGGGGAGTAGGGGGACCGTTCTACGAGCAGTACTTC. Protein product: CASSSESGTRGVGGPFYEQYF. The gene calls are TRBV7-9 and TRBJ2-7, with a possible D match to TRBD1 (6 bases). V lost 4 bases and J lost 3, with 34 bases in between. From germline, CDR1 is SEHNR and CDR2 FQNEAQ (reference sequence). The CDR3 consists of 21 residues.

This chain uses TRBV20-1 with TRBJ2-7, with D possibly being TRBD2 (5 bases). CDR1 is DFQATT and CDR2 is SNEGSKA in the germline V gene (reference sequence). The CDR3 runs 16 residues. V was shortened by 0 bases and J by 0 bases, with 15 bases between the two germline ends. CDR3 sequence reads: CSARDQRGASSYEQYF. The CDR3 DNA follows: TGCAGTGCTAGAGATCAACGGGGAGCGAGCTCCTACGAGCAGTACTTC.

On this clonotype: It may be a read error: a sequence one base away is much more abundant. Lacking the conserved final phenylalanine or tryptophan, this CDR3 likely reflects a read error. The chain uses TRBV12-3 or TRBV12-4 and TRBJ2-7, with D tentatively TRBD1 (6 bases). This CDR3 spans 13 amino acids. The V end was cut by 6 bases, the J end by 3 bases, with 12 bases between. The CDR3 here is CASSPGHVYEQYL. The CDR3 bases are TGTGCCAGCAGCCCGGGACACGTCTACGAGCAGTACTTA.

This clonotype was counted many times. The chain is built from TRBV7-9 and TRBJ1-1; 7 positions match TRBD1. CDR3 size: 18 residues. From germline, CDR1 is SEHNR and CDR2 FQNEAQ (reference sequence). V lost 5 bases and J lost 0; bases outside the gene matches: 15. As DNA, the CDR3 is TGTGCCAGCAGCCCCCCCGCCGGGACAGCTCCTTTGAACACTGAAGCTTTCTTT. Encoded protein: CASSPPAGTAPLNTEAFF.

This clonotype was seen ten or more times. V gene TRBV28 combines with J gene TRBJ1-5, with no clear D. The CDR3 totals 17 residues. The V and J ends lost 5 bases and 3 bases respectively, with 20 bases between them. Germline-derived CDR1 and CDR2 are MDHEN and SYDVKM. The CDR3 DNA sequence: TGTGCCAGCAGTGACGTTAGAGAGGAGGAGTACAATCAGCCCCAGCATTTT. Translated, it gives CASSDVREEEYNQPQHF.

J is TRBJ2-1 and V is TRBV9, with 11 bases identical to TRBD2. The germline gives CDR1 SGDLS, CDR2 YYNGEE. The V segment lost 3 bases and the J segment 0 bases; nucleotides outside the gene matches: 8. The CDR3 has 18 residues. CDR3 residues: CASSGGLAGFSSYNEQFF. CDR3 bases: TGTGCCAGCAGCGGAGGACTAGCGGGCTTTAGCTCCTACAATGAGCAGTTCTTC.

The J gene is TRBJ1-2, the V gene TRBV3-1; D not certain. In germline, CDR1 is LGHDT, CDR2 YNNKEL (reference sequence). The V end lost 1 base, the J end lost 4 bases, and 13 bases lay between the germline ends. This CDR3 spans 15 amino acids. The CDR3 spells CASSQVGGDGYGYTF. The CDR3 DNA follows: TGTGCCAGCAGCCAAGTCGGCGGGGATGGCTATGGCTACACCTTC.

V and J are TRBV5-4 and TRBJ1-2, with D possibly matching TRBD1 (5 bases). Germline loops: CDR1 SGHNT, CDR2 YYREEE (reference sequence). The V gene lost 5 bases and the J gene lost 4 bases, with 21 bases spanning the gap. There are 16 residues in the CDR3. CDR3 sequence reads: CASRQGSTPVSYGYTF. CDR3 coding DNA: TGTGCCAGCAGGCAGGGTAGTACACCCGTGTCCTATGGCTACACCTTC.

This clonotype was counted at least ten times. In DNA, the CDR3 is TGTGCCAGCAGCCCCCAGTGGTCCGCCTACAATGAGCAGTTCTTC. This gives the protein CASSPQWSAYNEQFF. The chain uses TRBV5-6 and TRBJ2-1, with D hard to call. Germline V gives CDR1 SGHDT, CDR2 YYEEEE. Trimming removed 4 bases at V and 2 bases at J, with 13 bases between. The CDR3 consists of 15 residues.

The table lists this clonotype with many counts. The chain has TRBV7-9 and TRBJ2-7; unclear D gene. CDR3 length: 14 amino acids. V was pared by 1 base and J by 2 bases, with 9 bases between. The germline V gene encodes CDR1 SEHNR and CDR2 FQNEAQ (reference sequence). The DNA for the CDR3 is TGTGCCAGCAGCTTAGGGATAGAAACCTACGAGCAGTACTTC. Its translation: CASSLGIETYEQYF.

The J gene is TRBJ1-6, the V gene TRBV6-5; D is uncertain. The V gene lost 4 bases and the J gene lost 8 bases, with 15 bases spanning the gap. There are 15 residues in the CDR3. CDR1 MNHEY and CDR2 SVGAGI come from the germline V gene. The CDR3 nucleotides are TGTGCCAGCAGTTCCCATTTGGGTGGGGATTCACCCCTCCACTTT. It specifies CASSSHLGGDSPLHF.

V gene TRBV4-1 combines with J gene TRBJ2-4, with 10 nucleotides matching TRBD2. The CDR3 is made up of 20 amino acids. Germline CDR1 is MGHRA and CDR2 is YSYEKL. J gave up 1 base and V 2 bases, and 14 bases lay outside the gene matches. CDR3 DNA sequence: TGCGCCAGCAGCCAATATATGGCTAGCGGGAGTTCGGTCGCCAAAAACATTCAGTACTTC. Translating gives CASSQYMASGSSVAKNIQYF.

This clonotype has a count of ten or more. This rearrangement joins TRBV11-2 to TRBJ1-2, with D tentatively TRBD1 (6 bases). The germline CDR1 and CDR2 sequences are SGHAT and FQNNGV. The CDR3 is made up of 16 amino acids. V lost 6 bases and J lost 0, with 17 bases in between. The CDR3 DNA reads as TGTGCCAGCAGTCCCACCCCCAGGGGAGCTAACTATGGCTACACCTTC. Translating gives CASSPTPRGANYGYTF.

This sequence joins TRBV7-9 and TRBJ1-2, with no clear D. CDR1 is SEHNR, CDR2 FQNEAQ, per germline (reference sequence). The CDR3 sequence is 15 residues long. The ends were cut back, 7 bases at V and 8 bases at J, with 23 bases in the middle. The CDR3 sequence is CASTPPGKSIVGYTF. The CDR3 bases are TGTGCCAGCACCCCTCCGGGGAAGTCCATAGTGGGCTACACCTTC.

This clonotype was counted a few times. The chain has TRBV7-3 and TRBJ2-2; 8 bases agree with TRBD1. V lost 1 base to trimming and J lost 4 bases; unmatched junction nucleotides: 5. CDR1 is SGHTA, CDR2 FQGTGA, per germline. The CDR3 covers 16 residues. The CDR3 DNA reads TGTGCCAGCAGCTTAATAGCAGGGGGCACCACCGGGGAGCTGTTTTTT. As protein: CASSLIAGGTTGELFF.

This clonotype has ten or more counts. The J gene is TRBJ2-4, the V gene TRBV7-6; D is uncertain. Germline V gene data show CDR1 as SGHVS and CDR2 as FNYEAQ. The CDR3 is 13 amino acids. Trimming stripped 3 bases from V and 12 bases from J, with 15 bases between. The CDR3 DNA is TGTGCCAGCAGCTTCCGGTTGGGCGAAACTCAGTACTTC. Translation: CASSFRLGETQYF.

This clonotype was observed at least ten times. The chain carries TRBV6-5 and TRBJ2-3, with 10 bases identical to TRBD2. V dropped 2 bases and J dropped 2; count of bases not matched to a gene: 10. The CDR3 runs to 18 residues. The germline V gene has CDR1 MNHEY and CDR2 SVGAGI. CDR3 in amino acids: CASSYRGSGTSATDTQYF. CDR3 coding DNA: TGTGCCAGCAGTTACAGGGGAAGTGGGACTAGCGCCACAGATACGCAGTATTTT.

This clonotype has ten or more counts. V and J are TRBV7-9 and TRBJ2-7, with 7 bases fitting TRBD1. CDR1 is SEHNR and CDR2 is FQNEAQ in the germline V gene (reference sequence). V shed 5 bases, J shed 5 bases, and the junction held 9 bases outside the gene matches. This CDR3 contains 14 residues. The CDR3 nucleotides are TGTGCCAGCAGCCCACGACAGGGTTCCGACGAGCAGTACTTC. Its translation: CASSPRQGSDEQYF.

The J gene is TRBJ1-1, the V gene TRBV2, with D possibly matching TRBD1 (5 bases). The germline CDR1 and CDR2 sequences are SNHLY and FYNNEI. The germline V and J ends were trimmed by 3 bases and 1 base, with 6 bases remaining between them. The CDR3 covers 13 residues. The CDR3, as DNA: TGTGCCAGCAGTGAGGGGGGGAACACTGAAGCTTTCTTT. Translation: CASSEGGNTEAFF.

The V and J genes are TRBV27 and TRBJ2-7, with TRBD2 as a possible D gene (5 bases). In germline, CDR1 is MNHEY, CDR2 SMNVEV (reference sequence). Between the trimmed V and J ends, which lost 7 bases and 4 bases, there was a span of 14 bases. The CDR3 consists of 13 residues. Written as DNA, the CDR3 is TGTGCCAGCAAGCGGAACAGTGAGTACGAGCAGTACTTC. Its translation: CASKRNSEYEQYF.

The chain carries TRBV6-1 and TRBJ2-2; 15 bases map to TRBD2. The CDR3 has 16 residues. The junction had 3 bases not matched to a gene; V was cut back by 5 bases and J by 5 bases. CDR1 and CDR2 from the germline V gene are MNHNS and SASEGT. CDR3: CASSRGTSGGTGELFF. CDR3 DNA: TGTGCCAGCAGTCGAGGGACTAGCGGGGGGACCGGGGAGCTGTTTTTT.

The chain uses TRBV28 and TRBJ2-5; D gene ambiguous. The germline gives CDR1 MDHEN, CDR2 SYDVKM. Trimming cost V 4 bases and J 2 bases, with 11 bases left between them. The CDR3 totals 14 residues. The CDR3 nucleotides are TGTGCCAGCAGTTCCGTGGGTCAACAAGAGACCCAGTACTTC. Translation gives CASSSVGQQETQYF.

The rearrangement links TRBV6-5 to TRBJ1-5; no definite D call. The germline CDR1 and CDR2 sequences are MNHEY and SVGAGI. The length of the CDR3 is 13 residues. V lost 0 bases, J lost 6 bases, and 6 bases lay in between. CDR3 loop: CASSYSKGQPQHF. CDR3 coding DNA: TGTGCCAGCAGTTACTCGAAGGGTCAGCCCCAGCATTTT.

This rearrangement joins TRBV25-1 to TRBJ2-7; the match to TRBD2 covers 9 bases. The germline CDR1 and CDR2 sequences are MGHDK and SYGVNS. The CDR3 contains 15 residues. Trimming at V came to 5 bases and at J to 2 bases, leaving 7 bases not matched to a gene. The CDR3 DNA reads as TGTGCCAGCAGTCCCCTGGCTAGCGGGACCTACGAGCAGTACTTC. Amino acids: CASSPLASGTYEQYF.

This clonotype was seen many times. CDR3 protein: CATSREPGRLNEKLFF. CDR3 DNA sequence: TGTGCCACCAGCAGAGAGCCGGGACGTTTGAATGAAAAACTGTTTTTT. The V call is TRBV15, the J call TRBJ1-4, with D maybe TRBD1 (5 bases). CDR1 is LNHNV and CDR2 is YYDKDF in the germline V gene (reference sequence). V was clipped by 0 bases and J by 5 bases, with 13 bases between them. The CDR3 covers 16 residues.

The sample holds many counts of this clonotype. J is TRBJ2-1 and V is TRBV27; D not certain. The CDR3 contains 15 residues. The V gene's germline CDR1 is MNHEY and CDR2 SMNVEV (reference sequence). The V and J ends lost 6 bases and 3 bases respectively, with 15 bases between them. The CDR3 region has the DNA TGTGCCAGCAGGTCTGGCACCTTAAACTACAATGAGCAGTTCTTC. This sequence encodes CASRSGTLNYNEQFF.

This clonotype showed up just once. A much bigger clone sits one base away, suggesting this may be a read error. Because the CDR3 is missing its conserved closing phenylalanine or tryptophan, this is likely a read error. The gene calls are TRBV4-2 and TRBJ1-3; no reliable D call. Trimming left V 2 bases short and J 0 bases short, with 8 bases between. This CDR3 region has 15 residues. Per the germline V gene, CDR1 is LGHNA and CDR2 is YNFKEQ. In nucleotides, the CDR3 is TGTGCCAGCAGCCAAATGGAAAACTCTGGAAACACCATATATTTG. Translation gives CASSQMENSGNTIYL.

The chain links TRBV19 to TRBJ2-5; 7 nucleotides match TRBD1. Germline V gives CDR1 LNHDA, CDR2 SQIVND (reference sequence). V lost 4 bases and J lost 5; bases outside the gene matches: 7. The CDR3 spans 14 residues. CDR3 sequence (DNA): TGTGCCAGTAGTACGCTCGACAGGGAGGAGACCCAGTACTTC. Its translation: CASSTLDREETQYF.

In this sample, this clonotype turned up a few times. The CDR3: CASSPLRQGGGELFF. For the CDR3, the DNA is TGTGCCAGCAGCCCCTTGAGGCAGGGAGGCGGGGAGCTGTTTTTT. The gene calls are TRBV11-2 and TRBJ2-2; the D gene is possibly TRBD2 (6 bases). V dropped 5 bases and J dropped 7 bases, with 17 bases sitting between them. CDR3 length equals 15 residues. CDR1 is SGHAT and CDR2 is FQNNGV in the germline V gene.